This T cell receptor (beta chain) is from a study of blood T cells in healthy people across ages (dated by TCRdb to between 2014 and 2017). For the study in its entirety: In model experiments, template switching captured roughly one uniquely barcoded TCR beta cDNA molecule for every two T cells. Two additional independent replicas of 1 million unique cDNA reads from the same blood draw were analyzed for two donors (one aged 18 to 30 and one aged 80 or older). To avoid experimental bias, donors of different ages were distributed randomly across sequencing lanes. Age-related changes in TCR beta repertoire diversity were measured in the study by deep sequencing normalized with unique cDNA molecular identifiers. The donors were divided into four age groups: young (average 16 years), middle-aged (approximately 41), aged (approximately 62) and long-lived (about 90). Overall study results and their limits: Estimates of total diversity based on one million sequenced T cells were considered lower bounds and underestimates. Because profiling used bulk unsorted PBMCs, naive and antigen-experienced compartments could not be compared conclusively. There was a strong correlation between observed TCR beta diversity and the percentage of naive T cells measured by flow cytometry. As age increased, observed TCR beta diversity per million T cells dropped in a roughly linear way, and a significant reduction was already evident by age 40. Compared with the aged group, the long-lived group had more naive CD4+ T cells, fewer expanded clones and increased TCR diversity, a pattern suggesting age selection. Because the CMV infection status of the donors was unknown, age-related changes in expanded clonotypes may potentially have been confounded.

Worth noting for this clonotype: Which antigen it targets is not known. No clone much larger than this one lies a single base away; base qualities are absent.

The library was made by 5' RACE. Instrument used: Illumina HiSeq 2500. A second roughly 6 to 12 cycle PCR used a sample-barcoded 5' primer and a J-beta primer mix. A template-switch 5' adaptor carrying 12 random nucleotides introduced a unique molecular identifier onto each TCR beta cDNA molecule. Each sample yielded at least 3 million CDR3-containing paired-end reads. The Mint cDNA synthesis kit, primed by a TRBC-specific oligonucleotide, was used to synthesize first-strand cDNA from all RNA. After uracil-DNA glycosylase treatment, a first 18-cycle PCR used universal primers M1SS and BC2_uni_R on all cDNA. On the authors' methods: Each sample was normalized by randomly selecting 1 million high-quality reads, each carrying a distinct molecular identifier. Reads sharing molecular identifiers were discarded rather than binned into consensus sequences. MiTCR, set to a Q25 quality threshold and the strictest error-elimination algorithm, was used for CDR3 identification, clonotype clustering and error correction. A nonparametric unseen species model using Euler transformation provided a lower-bound estimate of total TCR beta diversity. TCRdb handled the public reads itself, with Q25 trimming in fastp and clone calling in MiXCR, and kept productive beta chains. For every CDR3 protein sequence, its rows merge into one entry that carries the most common genes and DNA. Clone size and V and J calls follow TCRdb, not the original study. The sample has some 710,000 distinct CDR3 sequences on record, about half of them singletons. 15% to 20% of the sample goes to the ten largest clones.

The donors were some 36 Caucasian individuals from Russia, aged about 6 to 95 years, who were systemically healthy. About 9.8 milliliters of peripheral blood were drawn from each donor into EDTA-treated Vacutainer tubes. Ficoll-Paque density-gradient centrifugation was used to isolate PBMCs, with at least 7 million per sample. Trizol reagent was used to extract total RNA from the PBMCs, yielding at least 6 micrograms per sample. For every donor, flow cytometry on a PBMC aliquot measured the percentage of naive CD45RAhigh/CD27high T cells. CDR1 and CDR2, per the germline V gene, are SNHLY and FYNNEI. Trimming takes 3 bases from V and 1 base from J, and the germline ends sit 7 bases apart. From cysteine to phenylalanine, the CDR3 is 14 amino acids long. Only the CDR3 portion is preserved as DNA: 42 bases, with reading frame beginning at the first base.

The sequence was collected from a man older than 75 in good health. This chain is built from TRBV2 and TRBJ1-3, with no D gene named confidently. Material for sequencing was blood. The nucleotide sequence reads TGTGCCAGCAGTGACCCGGGATCTGGAAACACCATATATTTT. Translated, it gives CASSDPGSGNTIYF.